A single sample gave rise to the 27 T cell receptor beta chains below, sequenced in a study of control samples from healthy donors and cancer patients. Using immunoSEQ multiplex PCR, the repertoire was profiled, and TCRdb retains in-frame clones only, with some absent. The table shows 73,000 or so clones, with about 90% occurring only once. Sequenced input: blood. The source is a woman aged 45-65 years in good health.

The chain employs TRBV5-1 and TRBJ1-6, with 8 positions matching TRBD1. V lost 4 bases and J lost 7; bases outside the gene matches: 10. CDR3 length: 16 residues. Germline V gene lookup returns CDR1 SGHRS and CDR2 YFSETQ. The CDR3 here is CASSLQPDRVNSPLHF. As DNA, the CDR3 is TGCGCCAGCAGCCTCCAGCCGGACAGGGTAAATTCACCCCTCCACTTT.

This chain uses TRBV15 with TRBJ2-5; a weak D match, TRBD1 (5 bases). The V end lost 6 bases, the J end lost 4 bases, and 18 bases lay between the germline ends. Germline V gene lookup returns CDR1 LNHNV and CDR2 YYDKDF (reference sequence). The CDR3 loop spans 15 amino acids. The CDR3 sequence is CATRPDTSPLETQYF. The DNA of the CDR3 is TGTGCCACCAGGCCGGACACCTCCCCCTTAGAGACCCAGTACTTC.

The V gene is TRBV28, the J gene TRBJ2-3; D call uncertain. V lost 7 bases and J lost 3, with 11 bases in between. Germline V gene sequence: CDR1 MDHEN, CDR2 SYDVKM. The length of the CDR3 is 13 residues. Here the CDR3 reads CASTPGRTDTQYF. The CDR3 DNA is TGTGCCAGCACCCCCGGGCGGACAGATACGCAGTATTTT.

The chain carries TRBV6-5 and TRBJ2-7; D possibly corresponds to TRBD2 (5 bases). Deletions cut 10 bases from V and 3 bases from J, with 13 bases between. The germline V gene has CDR1 MNHEY and CDR2 SVGAGI. The CDR3 runs to 12 residues. This CDR3 reads CATFYEGYEQYF. The CDR3 bases are TGTGCCACCTTTTACGAGGGCTACGAGCAGTACTTC.

V is TRBV14 and J is TRBJ1-2; D unclear. Germline V CDR1 and CDR2: SGHDN, FVKESK. V dropped 1 base and J dropped 5 bases, with 14 bases sitting between them. CDR3 size: 15 residues. CDR3 nucleotide sequence: TGTGCCAGCAGCCAAGGTGGCACCATTTGGTATGGCTACACCTTC. Its translation is CASSQGGTIWYGYTF.

The chain combines TRBV19 with TRBJ2-4, with a possible D match to TRBD2 (5 bases). This CDR3 is 16 amino acids long. Germline V gene data show CDR1 as LNHDA and CDR2 as SQIVND (reference sequence). V lost 4 bases, J lost 0 bases, and 13 bases lay in between. CDR3 residues: CASSTPGDVAKNIQYF. The CDR3, as DNA: TGTGCCAGTAGTACGCCCGGGGATGTAGCCAAAAACATTCAGTACTTC.

This clone qualifies as medium-sized. V is TRBV6-6 and J is TRBJ2-1; 7 bases fit TRBD2. This CDR3 is built from 15 residues. The junction had 6 bases not matched to a gene; V was cut back by 4 bases and J by 3 bases. Germline values: CDR1 MNHNY, CDR2 SVGAGI (reference sequence). Here the CDR3 DNA reads TGTGCCAGCAGTTCTGATGGGGGGGGCTACAATGAGCAGTTCTTC. Protein product: CASSSDGGGYNEQFF.

The CDR3, as DNA: TGTGCCAGCAGTTTGGGCCCGGGGGAGCAGTACTTC. It encodes CASSLGPGEQYF. The rearrangement links TRBV12-3 or TRBV12-4 to TRBJ2-7, with a possible D match to TRBD2 (5 bases). The CDR3 covers 12 residues. Trimming removed 3 bases at V and 7 bases at J, with 10 bases between.

As regards this clone: At one of its ends the junction is not consistent with the germline gene, which may arise from a read error. This chain links TRBV19 with TRBJ2-5, with 7 positions matching TRBD1. CDR3 size: 14 residues. CDR1 and CDR2 from the germline V gene are LNHDA and SQIVND (reference sequence). CDR3 DNA: TGTGCCAGTAGTATCGGGACAGCCCAAGGGACCCAGTACTTC. The encoded protein is CASSIGTAQGTQYF.

This chain uses TRBV18 with TRBJ1-3; D is ambiguous. Germline CDR1 reads KGHSH; CDR2 reads LQKENI. Trimming left V 3 bases short and J 4 bases short, with 10 bases between. This CDR3 comprises 14 residues. DNA for the CDR3: TGTGCCAGCTCACCCTTGGATGAAGGAAACACCATATATTTT. Encoded protein: CASSPLDEGNTIYF.

The count of this clone is one. The chain is built from TRBV5-4 and TRBJ2-2, with 7 bases lining up with TRBD2. There are 15 residues in the CDR3. Trimming cost V 4 bases and J 4 bases; bases outside gene matches: 7. The V gene's germline CDR1 is SGHNT and CDR2 YYREEE (reference sequence). CDR3 in DNA: TGTGCCAGCAGCCGGGGGGACCCAAGCACCGGGGAGCTGTTTTTT. As protein: CASSRGDPSTGELFF.

This clone was counted a single time. V usage is TRBV20-1 and J usage is TRBJ2-7; D is undetermined. The V end was cut by 7 bases, the J end by 2 bases, with 9 bases between. Germline values: CDR1 DFQATT, CDR2 SNEGSKA (reference sequence). This CDR3 comprises 11 residues. Here the CDR3 DNA reads TGCAGTGTAGATCGAACCTACGAGCAGTACTTC. Amino acids: CSVDRTYEQYF.

This chain connects TRBV5-1 to TRBJ1-1; weak D call: TRBD1 (5 bases). This CDR3 is 13 amino acids long. The V gene lost 2 bases and the J gene lost 6 bases, with 11 bases spanning the gap. Germline V gene sequence: CDR1 SGHRS, CDR2 YFSETQ. The CDR3 spells CASSFADSAEAFF. In DNA form, the CDR3 reads TGCGCCAGCAGCTTCGCAGACAGCGCTGAAGCTTTCTTT.

Comments on this clone: One end of the junction is discordant with germline, which a read error may explain. CDR3 sequence (DNA): TGTGCCAGCAGAGAAGACCTCGGGACCCAGTACTTC. Protein product: CASREDLGTQYF. The chain uses TRBV2 and TRBJ2-5; D unresolved. Per germline, CDR1 SNHLY and CDR2 FYNNEI. CDR3 length: 12 amino acids.

In its sample, this clone was seen once. The chain combines TRBV28 with TRBJ2-3, with 8 bases fitting TRBD2. This CDR3 contains 17 residues. Germline CDR1 is MDHEN and CDR2 is SYDVKM. The ends lost 5 bases at V and 4 bases at J; junction bases unmatched: 14. CDR3 in DNA: TGTGCCAGCAGTCCCGTGGGACTAGGGTTTAACGCAGATACGCAGTATTTT. It encodes CASSPVGLGFNADTQYF.

This CDR3 reads CSVEGPPVYEQYF. In DNA form, the CDR3 reads TGCAGCGTTGAAGGGCCCCCTGTCTACGAGCAGTACTTC. The rearrangement joins TRBV29-1 to TRBJ2-7; no clear D. Germline V gene lookup returns CDR1 SQVTM and CDR2 ANQGSEA. The V end lost 1 base, the J end lost 3 bases, and 10 bases lay between the germline ends. The CDR3 contains 13 residues.

V is TRBV5-4 and J is TRBJ2-1; possible D gene TRBD2, 6 bases. The CDR3 is 14 residues long. Trimming removed 1 base from V and 5 bases from J, with 10 bases in between. Per germline, CDR1 SGHNT and CDR2 YYREEE (reference sequence). CDR3 coding DNA: TGTGCCAGCAGCTTGACTAGCAACCACAATGAGCAGTTCTTC. Translated: CASSLTSNHNEQFF.

This clone showed up just a few times. The genes are TRBV28 and TRBJ1-1, with D possibly TRBD1 on 5 matching bases. In germline, CDR1 is MDHEN, CDR2 SYDVKM. Deletions cut 6 bases from V and 7 bases from J, with 15 bases between. The length of the CDR3 is 13 residues. CDR3 nucleotides: TGTGCCAGCAGGGATGCAGGGCGTAGTGAAGCTTTCTTT. Its translation: CASRDAGRSEAFF.

This rearrangement joins TRBV11-3 to TRBJ1-1, with no clear D. The CDR3 has 13 residues. The ends were cut back, 2 bases at V and 0 bases at J, with 4 bases in the middle. Looked up from germline, CDR1 is SGHNT and CDR2 is YENEEA. CDR3 sequence (DNA): TGTGCCAGCAGCTTATCAATGAACACTGAAGCTTTCTTT. Protein product: CASSLSMNTEAFF. Filled out from reference TRBV11-3 and TRBJ1-1, the complete variable domain reads EAGVVQSPRYKIIEKKQPVAFWCNPISGHNTLYWYLQNLGQGPELLIRYENEEAVDDSQLPKDRFSAERLKGVDSTLKIQPAELGDSAVYLCASSLSMNTEAFFGQGTRLTVV.

A few counts support this clone. The chain is built from TRBV11-2 and TRBJ1-1, with unresolved D. The CDR3 runs to 14 residues. With 5 bases removed from V and 2 bases from J, the gap between germline ends came to 12 bases. CDR1 is SGHAT, CDR2 FQNNGV, per germline. CDR3 coding DNA: TGTGCCAGCAGCGGGAGTAGTCCAAACACTGAAGCTTTCTTT. This translates into CASSGSSPNTEAFF.

This chain connects TRBV7-9 to TRBJ2-4; 7 positions agree with TRBD2. This CDR3 is 13 amino acids long. V was clipped by 7 bases and J by 8 bases; unmatched bases: 8. The germline V gene has CDR1 SEHNR and CDR2 FQNEAQ (reference sequence). DNA of the CDR3: TGTGCCAGCACCGTTGCGGGGGTCGACATTCAGTACTTC. Translation: CASTVAGVDIQYF.

The chain links TRBV7-2 to TRBJ1-4; D uncertain. This CDR3 is 12 amino acids long. V gave up 3 bases and J gave up 10 bases, with 9 bases separating them. From germline, CDR1 is SGHTA and CDR2 FQGNSA. CDR3 sequence reads: CASSFDRRKLFF. In nucleotides, the CDR3 is TGTGCCAGCAGCTTTGACCGGAGAAAACTGTTTTTT. The full variable domain, its missing parts supplied by reference TRBV7-2 and TRBJ1-4, is GAGVSQSPSNKVTEKGKDVELRCDPISGHTALYWYRQSLGQGLEFLIYFQGNSAPDKSGLPSDRFSAERTGGSVSTLTIQRTQQEDSAVYLCASSFDRRKLFFGSGTQLSVL.

This clone came up once. The J gene is TRBJ1-5, the V gene TRBV19; TRBD1 might be the D (6 bases). The V and J ends lost 3 bases and 4 bases respectively, with 10 bases between them. Germline CDR1 LNHDA, CDR2 SQIVND (reference sequence). CDR3 length: 14 residues. The CDR3 nucleotides read TGTGCCAGTAGTATCGGGGGCCCTAATCAGCCCCAGCATTTT. It yields the protein CASSIGGPNQPQHF.

The chain carries TRBV3-1 (or the pseudogene TRBV3-2) and TRBJ1-1; D not resolved. Germline lookup yields CDR1 LGHDT and CDR2 YNNKEL (reference sequence). The length of the CDR3 is 14 residues. The germline V and J ends were trimmed by 0 bases and 5 bases, with 10 bases remaining between them. CDR3 DNA sequence: TGTGCCAGCAGCCAAGAAGGGTTGAGTACTGAAGCTTTCTTT. This encodes CASSQEGLSTEAFF.

This clone was observed a few times. V usage is TRBV27 and J usage is TRBJ2-2, with D perhaps TRBD1 (6 bases). Germline CDR1 is MNHEY and CDR2 is SMNVEV (reference sequence). CDR3 length: 15 amino acids. V lost 6 bases and J 1 base, leaving 12 bases between the germline ends. CDR3 residues: CASRRPTGNTGELFF. The CDR3 DNA is TGTGCCAGCAGAAGACCGACAGGGAACACCGGGGAGCTGTTTTTT.

This chain connects TRBV5-5 to TRBJ1-1; no definite D call. V was trimmed by 0 bases and J by 11 bases, leaving 11 bases between them. Germline V lookup: CDR1 SGHKS, CDR2 YYEKEE (reference sequence). There are 12 residues in the CDR3. The CDR3 sequence: CASSLGGQRAFF. The CDR3 nucleotides read TGTGCCAGCAGCTTGGGAGGTCAGAGGGCTTTCTTT.

The chain is built from TRBV7-8 and TRBJ2-7; tentative D call: TRBD2 (7 bases). Per germline, CDR1 SGHVS and CDR2 FQNEAQ. V lost 1 base to trimming and J lost 5 bases, with 12 bases between them. The CDR3 extends over 14 amino acids. The CDR3 protein is CASSLGGGRDEQYF. CDR3 nucleotides: TGTGCCAGCAGCTTAGGGGGGGGCAGGGACGAGCAGTACTTC.